One and the same sample provided the 21 T cell receptor beta chains below, sequenced in a study of blood T cell repertoires in COVID-19. Repertoires were generated with immunoSEQ multiplex PCR, while TCRdb's copy carries only in-frame clones and drops some. The table includes around 230,000 clones, approximately 80% detected once. The sample consisted of peripheral blood. These receptors originate from a man in his forties or fifties with acute or convalescent COVID-19.

This chain links TRBV30 with TRBJ2-2; the match to TRBD2 covers 12 bases. This CDR3 region has 15 residues. V dropped 1 base and J dropped 7; count of bases not matched to a gene: 4. The germline V gene encodes CDR1 GTSNPN and CDR2 SVGIG (reference sequence). The DNA of the CDR3 is TGTGCCTGGAGTGGACTAGCGGGAGCAATCGGGGAGCTGTTTTTT. Translated: CAWSGLAGAIGELFF. Full variable domain (outside the CDR3, taken from reference TRBV30 and TRBJ2-2): SQTIHQWPATLVQPVGSPLSLECTVEGTSNPNLYWYRQAAGRGLQLLFYSVGIGQISSEVPQNLSASRPQDRQFILSSKKLLLSDSGFYLCAWSGLAGAIGELFFGEGSRLTVL.

The chain has TRBV2 and TRBJ2-7; TRBD1 aligns across 11 bases. The ends lost 4 bases at V and 0 bases at J; junction bases unmatched: 2. The length of the CDR3 is 15 residues. In germline, CDR1 is SNHLY, CDR2 FYNNEI. In nucleotides, the CDR3 is TGTGCCAGCAGTGCTGGGACAGGGGGCTCCTACGAGCAGTACTTC. It is translated as CASSAGTGGSYEQYF.

V gene TRBV5-6 combines with J gene TRBJ2-1; possibly TRBD2 for D (5 bases). Germline loops: CDR1 SGHDT, CDR2 YYEEEE. V gave up 3 bases and J gave up 0 bases, with 22 bases separating them. The length of the CDR3 is 19 residues. CDR3 loop: CASSSEDIWTPSSYNEQFF. CDR3 nucleotides: TGTGCCAGCAGCTCGGAGGATATTTGGACTCCCAGCTCCTACAATGAGCAGTTCTTC.

There are a few counts of this clone. The V gene is TRBV2, the J gene TRBJ1-6, with D maybe TRBD1 (6 bases). The V gene lost 7 bases and the J gene lost 7 bases, with 14 bases spanning the gap. CDR3 size: 14 residues. Germline CDR1 SNHLY, CDR2 FYNNEI. The CDR3 DNA sequence: TGTGCCAGCAATTTACAGGGTTGGAATTCACCCCTCCACTTT. The encoded protein is CASNLQGWNSPLHF.

The chain joins TRBV29-1 to TRBJ1-2; D call uncertain. The CDR3 spans 11 residues. Germline CDR1 is SQVTM and CDR2 is ANQGSEA. The ends were cut back, 7 bases at V and 5 bases at J, with 11 bases in the middle. CDR3 nucleotide sequence: TGCAGCGCGTATGAGGGATATGGCTACACCTTC. Translated, it gives CSAYEGYGYTF.

The chain employs TRBV6-2 or TRBV6-3 and TRBJ2-2; TRBD1 might be the D (6 bases). Trimming pared 5 bases from V and 3 bases from J, leaving 19 bases between. Germline V CDR1 and CDR2: MNHEY, SVGEGT. There are 17 residues in the CDR3. DNA of the CDR3: TGTGCCAGCAGTAGGAGTACAGGGAGATCGGACACCGGGGAGCTGTTTTTT. Protein: CASSRSTGRSDTGELFF.

The chain couples TRBV4-2 to TRBJ1-5; 7 bases fit TRBD1. Germline V gene sequence: CDR1 LGHNA, CDR2 YNFKEQ. The V and J ends lost 1 base and 5 bases, in that order; junction bases with no gene match: 8. This CDR3 has 16 amino acids. This CDR3 is CASSQGDRGGYQPQHF. CDR3 DNA sequence: TGTGCCAGCAGCCAAGGGGACAGAGGAGGATATCAGCCCCAGCATTTT.

The CDR3 sequence is CASSTYQGEKEQFF. CDR3 DNA: TGTGCCAGTAGTACATACCAGGGTGAGAAGGAGCAGTTCTTC. The J gene is TRBJ2-1, the V gene TRBV19; D possibly corresponds to TRBD1 (5 bases). The germline CDR1 and CDR2 sequences are LNHDA and SQIVND (reference sequence). This CDR3 is 14 amino acids long. The V end lost 4 bases, the J end lost 10 bases, and 17 bases lay between the germline ends.

This clone was seen once. The V gene is TRBV5-1, the J gene TRBJ2-3; possibly TRBD1 for D (6 bases). Germline V gives CDR1 SGHRS, CDR2 YFSETQ. The CDR3 extends over 15 amino acids. The ends were cut back, 4 bases at V and 1 base at J, with 13 bases in the middle. The CDR3 spells CASSPGQMGTDTQYF. In DNA form, the CDR3 reads TGCGCCAGCAGCCCTGGACAGATGGGCACAGATACGCAGTATTTT.

This chain links TRBV12-3 or TRBV12-4 with TRBJ2-7, with D tentatively TRBD2 (6 bases). The CDR3 has 13 amino acids. The V end lost 5 bases, the J end lost 0 bases, and 8 bases lay between the germline ends. CDR3 sequence (DNA): TGTGCCAGCAGTAGGGACTTCTCCTACGAGCAGTACTTC. Translation: CASSRDFSYEQYF.

This chain uses TRBV6-2 or TRBV6-3 with TRBJ2-7, with 10 bases that match TRBD2. V trimming: 5 bases; J trimming: 2 bases; junction bases outside the gene matches: 6. Germline V CDR1 and CDR2: MNHEY, SVGEGT. The CDR3 is 15 residues long. CDR3 loop: CASSPRLAGTYEQYF. As DNA, the CDR3 is TGTGCCAGCAGTCCCAGACTAGCGGGTACCTACGAGCAGTACTTC.

The chain joins TRBV5-1 to TRBJ2-1, with D uncertain. The CDR3 totals 14 residues. V lost 4 bases to trimming and J lost 4 bases, with 12 bases between them. Germline CDR1 reads SGHRS; CDR2 reads YFSETQ. The CDR3 bases are TGCGCCAGCAGCGTTCAGACTGGATACAATGAGCAGTTCTTC. This encodes CASSVQTGYNEQFF.

The rearrangement uses TRBV13 and TRBJ1-1; 7 bases match TRBD1. CDR3 length: 16 residues. Trimming removed 5 bases from V and 0 bases from J; junction bases left unmatched: 9. The germline CDR1 and CDR2 sequences are PRHDT and FYEKMQ (reference sequence). The CDR3 coding sequence is TGTGCCAGCAGCCTCGCCACCGGGACAGTGAACACTGAAGCTTTCTTT. It translates to CASSLATGTVNTEAFF.

This chain links TRBV2 with TRBJ1-1; 7 bases are shared with TRBD1. Germline loops: CDR1 SNHLY, CDR2 FYNNEI. The CDR3 is made up of 14 amino acids. V dropped 5 bases and J dropped 1; count of bases not matched to a gene: 4. DNA of the CDR3: TGTGCCAGCAGTCGACAGGGTCGGAACACTGAAGCTTTCTTT. Its translation is CASSRQGRNTEAFF.

The V and J genes are TRBV25-1 and TRBJ1-1; perhaps TRBD1 as D (5 bases). CDR3 size: 16 residues. The germline gives CDR1 MGHDK, CDR2 SYGVNS. The V and J ends lost 1 base and 5 bases respectively, with 17 bases between them. CDR3 nucleotides: TGTGCCAGCAGTGAATTTGGGGCCCCACAATGGACTGAAGCTTTCTTT. It yields the protein CASSEFGAPQWTEAFF. The full variable domain, with the rest looked up from reference TRBV25-1 and TRBJ1-1, is EADIYQTPRYLVIGTGKKITLECSQTMGHDKMYWYQQDPGMELHLIHYSYGVNSTEKGDLSSESTVSRIRTEHFPLTLESARPSHTSQYLCASSEFGAPQWTEAFFGQGTRLTVV.

The rearrangement joins TRBV4-1 to TRBJ2-1; 8 bases map to TRBD2. The CDR3 covers 15 residues. Germline V gives CDR1 MGHRA, CDR2 YSYEKL. V shed 0 bases and J 10 bases; nucleotides not matched to a gene: 8. The CDR3 sequence is CASSQEMGLDGEQFF. The CDR3 DNA follows: TGCGCCAGCAGCCAAGAGATGGGACTAGATGGCGAGCAGTTCTTC.

This chain connects TRBV7-8 to TRBJ1-1; D possibly corresponds to TRBD1 (6 bases). The CDR3 covers 16 residues. CDR1 and CDR2 from the germline V gene are SGHVS and FQNEAQ. V gave up 4 bases and J gave up 5 bases, with 20 bases separating them. The CDR3: CASSSTGWGQWTEAFF. Here the CDR3 DNA reads TGTGCCAGCAGCTCCACCGGTTGGGGGCAGTGGACTGAAGCTTTCTTT.

This clone was seen a single time. V and J are TRBV4-1 and TRBJ2-1; possible D gene TRBD2, 5 bases. Trimming pared 1 base from V and 2 bases from J, leaving 15 bases between. Germline CDR1 MGHRA, CDR2 YSYEKL. The length of the CDR3 is 17 residues. DNA of the CDR3: TGCGCCAGCAGCCAAGGCCGCGGGCAGCCCGCCTACAATGAGCAGTTCTTC. It translates to CASSQGRGQPAYNEQFF.

This chain joins TRBV11-3 and TRBJ1-1; D remains unclear. The V end was cut by 5 bases, the J end by 1 base, with 14 bases between. CDR1 is SGHNT, CDR2 YENEEA, per germline. The CDR3 is 15 amino acids. The CDR3 DNA sequence: TGTGCCAGCAGCGATCGCGGACGGGGGAACACTGAAGCTTTCTTT. Its protein product is CASSDRGRGNTEAFF.

The chain has TRBV30 and TRBJ1-1; tentative D call: TRBD1 (5 bases). Trimming pared 0 bases from V and 4 bases from J, leaving 12 bases between. Germline loops: CDR1 GTSNPN, CDR2 SVGIG (reference sequence). This CDR3 has 14 residues. CDR3 DNA: TGTGCCTGGAGTGTTGAGTGGAGGGGCACTGAAGCTTTCTTT. Its translation: CAWSVEWRGTEAFF. The full variable domain, completed using reference TRBV30 and TRBJ1-1, is SQTIHQWPATLVQPVGSPLSLECTVEGTSNPNLYWYRQAAGRGLQLLFYSVGIGQISSEVPQNLSASRPQDRQFILSSKKLLLSDSGFYLCAWSVEWRGTEAFFGQGTRLTVV.

This clone is categorized as medium-sized. The chain joins TRBV19 to TRBJ2-7, with D possibly being TRBD1 (6 bases). The CDR3 totals 13 residues. CDR1 and CDR2 (germline): LNHDA, SQIVND (reference sequence). V was shortened by 4 bases and J by 0 bases, with 7 bases between the two germline ends. In nucleotides, the CDR3 is TGTGCCAGTAGTAGGACAGTCTCCTACGAGCAGTACTTC. Its translation: CASSRTVSYEQYF.